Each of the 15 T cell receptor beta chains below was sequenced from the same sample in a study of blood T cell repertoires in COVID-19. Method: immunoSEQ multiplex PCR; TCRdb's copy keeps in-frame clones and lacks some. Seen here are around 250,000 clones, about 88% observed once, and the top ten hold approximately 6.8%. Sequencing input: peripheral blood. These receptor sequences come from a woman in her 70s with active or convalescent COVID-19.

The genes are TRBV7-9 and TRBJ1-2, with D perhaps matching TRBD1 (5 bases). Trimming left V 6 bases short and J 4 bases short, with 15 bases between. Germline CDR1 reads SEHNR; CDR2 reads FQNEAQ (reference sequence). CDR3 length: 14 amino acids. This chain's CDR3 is CASRNIGGIYGYTF. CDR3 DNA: TGTGCCAGCAGAAACATTGGGGGGATCTATGGCTACACCTTC.

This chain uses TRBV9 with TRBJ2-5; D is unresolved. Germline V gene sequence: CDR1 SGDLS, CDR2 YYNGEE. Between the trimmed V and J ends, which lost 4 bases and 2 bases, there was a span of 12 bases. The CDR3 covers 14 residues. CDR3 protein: CASSFSVKQETQYF. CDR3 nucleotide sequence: TGTGCCAGCAGCTTTAGTGTGAAACAAGAGACCCAGTACTTC.

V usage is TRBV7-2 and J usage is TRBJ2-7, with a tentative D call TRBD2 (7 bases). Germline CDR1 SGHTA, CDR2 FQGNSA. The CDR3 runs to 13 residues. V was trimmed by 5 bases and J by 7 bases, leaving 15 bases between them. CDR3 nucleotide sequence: TGTGCCAGCAGCCAGGGGAGGGGGGGAGAGCAGTACTTC. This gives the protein CASSQGRGGEQYF.

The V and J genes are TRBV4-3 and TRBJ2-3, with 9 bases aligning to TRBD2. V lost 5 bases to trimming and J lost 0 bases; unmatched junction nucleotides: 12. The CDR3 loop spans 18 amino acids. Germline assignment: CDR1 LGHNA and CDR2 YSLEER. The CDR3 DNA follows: TGCGCCAGCAGCTTGGGACCTCATAGCGGGGGAAGCACAGATACGCAGTATTTT. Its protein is CASSLGPHSGGSTDTQYF.

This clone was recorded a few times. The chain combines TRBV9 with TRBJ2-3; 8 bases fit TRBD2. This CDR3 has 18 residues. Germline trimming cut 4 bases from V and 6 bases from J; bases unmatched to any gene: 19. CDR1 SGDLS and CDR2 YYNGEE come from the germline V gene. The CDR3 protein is CASSPLGGGGTRGDTQYF. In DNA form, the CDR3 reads TGTGCCAGCAGCCCCCTTGGGGGCGGGGGGACCCGGGGGGATACGCAGTATTTT.

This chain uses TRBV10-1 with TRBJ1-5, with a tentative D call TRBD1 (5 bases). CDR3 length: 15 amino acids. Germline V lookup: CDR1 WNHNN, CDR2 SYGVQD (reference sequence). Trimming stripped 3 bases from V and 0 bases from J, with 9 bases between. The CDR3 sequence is CASSESRDSNQPQHF. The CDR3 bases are TGCGCCAGCAGTGAATCCAGGGATAGCAATCAGCCCCAGCATTTT.

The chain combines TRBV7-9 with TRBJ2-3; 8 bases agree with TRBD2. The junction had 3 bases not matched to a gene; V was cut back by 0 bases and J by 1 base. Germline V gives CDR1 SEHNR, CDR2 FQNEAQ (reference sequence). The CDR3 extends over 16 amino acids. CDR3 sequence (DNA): TGTGCCAGCAGCTTAGCCTGGCGGGGGGGCACAGATACGCAGTATTTT. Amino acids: CASSLAWRGGTDTQYF.

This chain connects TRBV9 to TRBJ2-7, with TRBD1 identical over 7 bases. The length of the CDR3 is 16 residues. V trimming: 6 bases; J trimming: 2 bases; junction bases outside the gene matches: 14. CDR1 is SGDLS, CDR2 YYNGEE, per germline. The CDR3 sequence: CASTQTRDRPTYEQYF. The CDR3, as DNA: TGTGCCAGCACCCAAACCCGGGACAGACCAACCTACGAGCAGTACTTC.

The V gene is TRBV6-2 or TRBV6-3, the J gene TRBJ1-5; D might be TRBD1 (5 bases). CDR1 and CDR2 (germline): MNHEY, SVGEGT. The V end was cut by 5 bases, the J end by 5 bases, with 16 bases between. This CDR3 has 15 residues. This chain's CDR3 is CASSTSQGGHQPQHF. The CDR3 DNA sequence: TGTGCCAGCAGTACAAGCCAGGGTGGCCATCAGCCCCAGCATTTT.

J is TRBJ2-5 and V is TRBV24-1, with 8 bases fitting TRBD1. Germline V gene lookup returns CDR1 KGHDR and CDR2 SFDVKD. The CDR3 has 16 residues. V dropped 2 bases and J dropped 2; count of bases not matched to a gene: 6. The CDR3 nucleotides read TGTGCCACCAGTGATTGGACAGGGACGGGACAAGAGACCCAGTACTTC. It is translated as CATSDWTGTGQETQYF.

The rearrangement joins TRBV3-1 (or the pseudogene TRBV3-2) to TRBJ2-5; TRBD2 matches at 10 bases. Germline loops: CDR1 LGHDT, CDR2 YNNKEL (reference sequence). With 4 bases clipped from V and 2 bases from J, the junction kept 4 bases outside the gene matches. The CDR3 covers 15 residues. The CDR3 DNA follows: TGTGCCAGCAGCCGAGGACTAGCGGATCAAGAGACCCAGTACTTC. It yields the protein CASSRGLADQETQYF.

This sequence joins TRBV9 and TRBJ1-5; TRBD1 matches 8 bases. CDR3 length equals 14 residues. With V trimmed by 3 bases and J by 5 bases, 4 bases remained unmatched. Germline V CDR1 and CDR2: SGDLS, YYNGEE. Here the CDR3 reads CASSAQGADQPQHF. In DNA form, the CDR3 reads TGTGCCAGCAGCGCTCAGGGGGCGGATCAGCCCCAGCATTTT.

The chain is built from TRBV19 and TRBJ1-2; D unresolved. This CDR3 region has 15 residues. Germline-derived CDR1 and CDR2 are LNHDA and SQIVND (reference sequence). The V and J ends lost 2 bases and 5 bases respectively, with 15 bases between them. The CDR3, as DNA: TGTGCCAGTAGTATACCCGGGCGAGGGATATATGGCTACACCTTC. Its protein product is CASSIPGRGIYGYTF.

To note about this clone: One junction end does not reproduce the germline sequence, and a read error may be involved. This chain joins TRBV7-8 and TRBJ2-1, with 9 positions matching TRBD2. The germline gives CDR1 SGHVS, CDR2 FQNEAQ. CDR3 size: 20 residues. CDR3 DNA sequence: TGTGCCACCAGCTTACTGCTTCTCGTTGGCGGCGGGGGGGGGCACAATGAGCAGTTCTTC. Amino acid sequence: CATSLLLLVGGGGGHNEQFF. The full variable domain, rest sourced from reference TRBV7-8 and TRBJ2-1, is GAGVSQSPRYKVAKRGQDVALRCDPISGHVSLFWYQQALGQGPEFLTYFQNEAQLDKSGLPSDRFFAERPEGSVSTLKIQRTQQEDSAVYLCATSLLLLVGGGGGHNEQFFGPGTRLTVL.

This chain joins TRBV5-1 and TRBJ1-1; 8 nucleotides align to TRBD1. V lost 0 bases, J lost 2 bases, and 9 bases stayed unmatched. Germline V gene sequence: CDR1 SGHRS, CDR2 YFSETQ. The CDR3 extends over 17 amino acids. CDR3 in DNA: TGCGCCAGCAGCTTGGGACAGGGGCTTGTGGGCAACACTGAAGCTTTCTTT. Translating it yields CASSLGQGLVGNTEAFF.